The 30 T cell receptor beta chains listed next were all sequenced from one sample in a study of T cells in Graves' hyperthyroidism and ophthalmopathy (dated by TCRdb to the late 2010s). Libraries were constructed by multiplex PCR. For sequencing, an Illumina HiSeq 2000 was employed. TCR beta CDR3 regions were amplified from RNA transcripts. The TCR CDR3 was subjected to a first round of RT-PCR using the HTBI primer set and the Qiagen OneStep RT-PCR kit. TCRdb redid the processing of the public reads, applying fastp at Q25 and MiXCR, and retained in-frame beta chains. Identical CDR3 protein sequences are pooled into one entry, listed with their most common genes and DNA. The sample table contains more than 350,000 distinct CDR3 sequences; only one count was recorded for around 15% of them. Roughly a fifth of the sample lies in the top ten. Sequenced: blood. The receptor set was obtained from a woman in her fifties or sixties with Graves' ophthalmopathy.

The sample holds a few counts of this clonotype. The rearrangement links TRBV3-1 to TRBJ1-6; weak D call: TRBD1 (5 bases). The CDR3 extends over 15 amino acids. V dropped 0 bases and J dropped 7 bases, with 10 bases sitting between them. Germline V CDR1 and CDR2: LGHDT, YNNKEL (reference sequence). As DNA, the CDR3 is TGTGCCAGCAGCCAAGACGCCAGGGAGAATTCACCCCTCCACTTT. It is translated as CASSQDARENSPLHF.

V gene TRBV12-3 or TRBV12-4 combines with J gene TRBJ2-1; no firm D call. CDR3 length: 13 residues. Trimming cost V 5 bases and J 0 bases, with 5 bases left between them. The CDR3: CASSSTSYNEQFF. CDR3 DNA: TGTGCCAGCAGTAGTACCTCCTACAATGAGCAGTTCTTC.

The chain has TRBV5-4 and TRBJ2-3, with 14 bases matching TRBD2. Looked up from germline, CDR1 is SGHNT and CDR2 is YYREEE (reference sequence). CDR3 length: 17 amino acids. The trim removed 2 bases at V and 5 bases at J, leaving 7 bases unmatched. The CDR3 coding sequence is TGTGCCAGCAGCTTAACCGGGACTAGCGGGGGACGAGATACGCAGTATTTT. Translating gives CASSLTGTSGGRDTQYF.

The V and J genes are TRBV29-1 and TRBJ2-1, with TRBD2 as a possible D gene (7 bases). V was trimmed by 3 bases and J by 7 bases, leaving 13 bases between them. Germline V gene lookup returns CDR1 SQVTM and CDR2 ANQGSEA. The CDR3 extends over 13 amino acids. The CDR3, as DNA: TGCAGCGTTGATGTACAGGGAGGGAATGAGCAGTTCTTC. It specifies CSVDVQGGNEQFF.

About this clonotype itself: The junction does not match germline at one end; this may be a read error. The V call is TRBV24-1, the J call TRBJ2-3; TRBD1 matches 9 bases. The CDR3 totals 17 residues. Looked up from germline, CDR1 is KGHDR and CDR2 is SFDVKD. In DNA form, the CDR3 reads TGTACCACCAGTGATTTGGCCGGGACAGGGCACACAGATACGCAGTATTTT. Protein: CTTSDLAGTGHTDTQYF.

The DNA for the CDR3 is TGCAGCATTCCGGGACTCAACACCGGGGAGCTGTTTTTT. Protein product: CSIPGLNTGELFF. This chain links TRBV29-1 with TRBJ2-2; D might be TRBD2 (6 bases). Trimming took 8 bases from V and 2 from J, leaving 12 bases between them. Germline CDR1 is SQVTM and CDR2 is ANQGSEA. This CDR3 has 13 residues.

The table lists this clonotype with a few counts. V usage is TRBV7-9 and J usage is TRBJ2-3, with TRBD2 identical over 14 bases. The CDR3 spans 15 residues. Germline loops: CDR1 SEHNR, CDR2 FQNEAQ (reference sequence). V was pared by 6 bases and J by 3 bases, with 2 bases of the junction left unmatched. CDR3 loop: CASSWTSGRTDTQYF. CDR3 DNA sequence: TGTGCCAGCAGTTGGACTAGCGGGAGGACAGATACGCAGTATTTT.

This clonotype was detected many times. This sequence joins TRBV15 and TRBJ2-3; D possibly corresponds to TRBD2 (5 bases). Germline-derived CDR1 and CDR2 are LNHNV and YYDKDF (reference sequence). The CDR3 spans 15 residues. Trimming left V 5 bases short and J 2 bases short, with 14 bases between. The CDR3 here is CATSARGQTTDTQYF. The CDR3 DNA sequence: TGTGCCACCAGCGCCCGGGGTCAGACCACAGATACGCAGTATTTT.

This clonotype was recorded a few times. The rearrangement joins TRBV28 to TRBJ2-1; 10 bases line up with TRBD2. This CDR3 is 17 amino acids long. After removal of 4 bases from V and 1 base from J, the junction contained 7 bases not matched to a gene. In germline, CDR1 is MDHEN, CDR2 SYDVKM. The chain's CDR3 is CASSSQGLAVSYNEQFF. The CDR3 bases are TGTGCCAGCAGTTCCCAAGGACTAGCGGTTTCCTACAATGAGCAGTTCTTC. Drawing the rest from reference TRBV28 and TRBJ2-1, the complete variable domain is DVKVTQSSRYLVKRTGEKVFLECVQDMDHENMFWYRQDPGLGLRLIYFSYDVKMKEKGDIPEGYSVSREKKERFSLILESASTNQTSMYLCASSSQGLAVSYNEQFFGPGTRLTVL.

This clonotype has ten or more counts. The chain couples TRBV12-3 or TRBV12-4 to TRBJ2-1; 8 nucleotides align to TRBD1. The CDR3 contains 17 residues. Trimming cost V 6 bases and J 2 bases; bases outside gene matches: 12. The CDR3 protein is CASRSQTGAVPYNEQFF. The CDR3 nucleotides are TGTGCCAGCAGGTCCCAGACAGGGGCCGTTCCCTACAATGAGCAGTTCTTC.

The J gene is TRBJ1-5, the V gene TRBV28; the D gene is possibly TRBD1 (5 bases). The CDR3 has 14 amino acids. Germline loops: CDR1 MDHEN, CDR2 SYDVKM. Trimming removed 4 bases at V and 4 bases at J, with 11 bases between. CDR3: CASSSGSLNQPQHF. CDR3 DNA sequence: TGTGCCAGCAGTTCAGGGTCCCTAAATCAGCCCCAGCATTTT.

This clonotype was recorded many times. The CDR3: CASSVPGELFF. The CDR3 DNA is TGTGCCAGCAGTGTTCCCGGGGAGCTGTTTTTT. The chain recombines TRBV2 with TRBJ2-2, with D uncertain. The CDR3 has 11 amino acids. CDR1 and CDR2 (germline): SNHLY, FYNNEI. Trimming took 4 bases from V and 6 from J, leaving 3 bases between them.

This clonotype occurred many times. The chain recombines TRBV10-3 with TRBJ2-7, with 9 bases that match TRBD1. Germline CDR1 and CDR2: ENHRY and SYGVKD. V lost 7 bases to trimming and J lost 6 bases; unmatched junction nucleotides: 4. The CDR3 has 12 residues. The CDR3 DNA reads TGTGCCATCACCTCGACAGGGGGCGAGCAGTACTTC. As protein: CAITSTGGEQYF.

The sample holds many counts of this clonotype. The chain joins TRBV30 to TRBJ1-1; 10 bases line up with TRBD1. Germline CDR1 GTSNPN, CDR2 SVGIG (reference sequence). The CDR3 has 15 residues. Unmatched junction bases numbered 7, after V lost 0 bases and J lost 6 bases. This CDR3 is CAWSVPTGGQPEAFF. The DNA for the CDR3 is TGTGCCTGGAGTGTCCCGACAGGGGGCCAACCTGAAGCTTTCTTT.

The sample holds many counts of this clonotype. The chain recombines TRBV20-1 with TRBJ2-1; 10 nucleotides agree with TRBD2. V shed 5 bases, J shed 7 bases, and the junction held 14 bases outside the gene matches. Germline values: CDR1 DFQATT, CDR2 SNEGSKA (reference sequence). The CDR3 covers 16 residues. As DNA, the CDR3 is TGCAGTGCTGAGAACCCTAGCGGGAGCCGTCTAAATGAGCAGTTCTTC. It yields the protein CSAENPSGSRLNEQFF.

This clonotype was found many times. The V call is TRBV28, the J call TRBJ2-5; the match to TRBD2 covers 15 bases. CDR1 is MDHEN, CDR2 SYDVKM, per germline. The V gene end was trimmed by 3 bases and the J gene end by 3 bases; junction bases not matched to a gene: 5. The CDR3 totals 17 residues. The CDR3: CASSFRTSGRGEETQYF. The CDR3 DNA follows: TGTGCCAGCAGTTTCCGGACTAGCGGGAGGGGTGAAGAGACCCAGTACTTC. The variable domain in full, completed from reference TRBV28 and TRBJ2-5, reads DVKVTQSSRYLVKRTGEKVFLECVQDMDHENMFWYRQDPGLGLRLIYFSYDVKMKEKGDIPEGYSVSREKKERFSLILESASTNQTSMYLCASSFRTSGRGEETQYFGPGTRLLVL.

This clonotype was counted only a few times. The chain links TRBV11-3 to TRBJ2-2, with 8 bases that match TRBD1. The CDR3 length is 15 residues. With 4 bases clipped from V and 6 bases from J, the junction kept 7 bases outside the gene matches. The V gene's germline CDR1 is SGHNT and CDR2 YENEEA. CDR3 nucleotides: TGTGCCAGCAGCTCAGACAGGGGTTCTGCCGGGGAGCTGTTTTTT. Its protein is CASSSDRGSAGELFF. Based on the CDR3 plus reference TRBV11-3 and TRBJ2-2, the full variable domain is EAGVVQSPRYKIIEKKQPVAFWCNPISGHNTLYWYLQNLGQGPELLIRYENEEAVDDSQLPKDRFSAERLKGVDSTLKIQPAELGDSAVYLCASSSDRGSAGELFFGEGSRLTVL.

Ten or more counts support this clonotype. The rearrangement uses TRBV20-1 and TRBJ2-7, with D unclear. Deletions cut 2 bases from V and 2 bases from J, with 4 bases between. This CDR3 contains 11 residues. CDR1 is DFQATT, CDR2 SNEGSKA, per germline (reference sequence). The CDR3 DNA reads as TGCAGTGCTAGAAGTCCCTACGAGCAGTACTTC. It specifies CSARSPYEQYF.

This clonotype was counted ten times or more. This chain uses TRBV2 with TRBJ2-6; the D gene is possibly TRBD2 (6 bases). Germline CDR1 SNHLY, CDR2 FYNNEI. Trimming removed 3 bases from V and 0 bases from J, with 18 bases in between. The CDR3 runs 19 residues. CDR3 region: CASSEEGGRTGSGANVLTF. The CDR3 DNA follows: TGTGCCAGCAGTGAGGAGGGAGGCCGAACCGGCTCTGGGGCCAACGTCCTGACTTTC.

The J gene is TRBJ1-6, the V gene TRBV2, with 11 nucleotides matching TRBD1. There are 16 residues in the CDR3. J was trimmed by 10 bases and V by 7 bases; bases with no gene match: 12. Germline V gene sequence: CDR1 SNHLY, CDR2 FYNNEI. In DNA, the CDR3 is TGTGCCAGCAACCCAACCACGGACAGGGGGCTGTCACCCCTCCACTTT. Translating it yields CASNPTTDRGLSPLHF.

This clonotype was seen many times. The gene calls are TRBV3-1 and TRBJ1-2; 8 bases are a match to TRBD1. The J segment lost 3 bases and the V segment lost 3 bases, leaving 3 bases of the junction unmatched. Germline assignment: CDR1 LGHDT and CDR2 YNNKEL (reference sequence). This CDR3 region has 14 residues. The CDR3 bases are TGTGCCAGCAGCCAGGACAGGGTTGACTATGGCTACACCTTC. Its protein product is CASSQDRVDYGYTF.

This clonotype was seen repeatedly, ten times or more. The CDR3: CASSGQRYGYTF. CDR3 sequence (DNA): TGTGCCAGCAGCGGACAGCGCTATGGCTACACCTTC. The genes are TRBV12-3 or TRBV12-4 and TRBJ1-2; maybe TRBD1 (6 bases). This CDR3 contains 12 residues. V was pared by 6 bases and J by 4 bases, with 9 bases between.

Comment on this clonotype: A single base separates this from a much larger clone, so it may be a read error. The chain links TRBV11-2 to TRBJ1-4; tentative D call: TRBD1 (6 bases). CDR3 length: 15 residues. Germline CDR1 is SGHAT and CDR2 is FQNNGV. The CDR3: CASSPFQGMGEKLLF. As DNA, the CDR3 is TGTGCCAGCAGCCCATTCCAGGGGATGGGGGAAAAACTGCTTTTT.

The sample holds a few counts of this clonotype. The chain links TRBV15 to TRBJ2-2, with D possibly being TRBD1 or TRBD2 (5 bases each). CDR3 length equals 14 residues. V gave up 4 bases and J gave up 1 base, with 7 bases separating them. Per the germline V gene, CDR1 is LNHNV and CDR2 is YYDKDF (reference sequence). Written as DNA, the CDR3 is TGTGCCACCAGCACGAGGGGGAACACCGGGGAGCTGTTTTTT. Its protein product is CATSTRGNTGELFF.

This clonotype has a count of ten or more. V usage is TRBV28 and J usage is TRBJ2-7; 7 nucleotides line up with TRBD1. With V trimmed by 8 bases and J by 3 bases, 13 bases remained unmatched. The CDR3 runs to 15 residues. Germline values: CDR1 MDHEN, CDR2 SYDVKM. CDR3 nucleotides: TGTGCCAGCCGAAGCACCGGGACAGCAAACTACGAGCAGTACTTC. It yields the protein CASRSTGTANYEQYF.

Of note for this clonotype: This clone may be a read error of a much larger clone one base away. CDR3 DNA: TGTGCCAGCAGCCCGGGTTCGGGGAGGGAAAAACTGTTTTTT. Translated: CASSPGSGREKLFF. The chain has TRBV3-1 and TRBJ1-4; D unresolved. This CDR3 is built from 14 residues. Germline CDR1 LGHDT, CDR2 YNNKEL (reference sequence). Trimming took off 4 bases at V and 8 bases at J, with 14 bases between the two ends.

This chain links TRBV5-1 with TRBJ2-1; 11 bases fit TRBD2. V lost 6 bases, J lost 7 bases, and 9 bases stayed unmatched. CDR1 SGHRS and CDR2 YFSETQ come from the germline V gene. The CDR3 has 15 amino acids. The CDR3 loop reads CASTPLAGVANEQFF. The CDR3 bases are TGCGCCAGCACCCCACTAGCGGGAGTGGCAAATGAGCAGTTCTTC.

This clonotype showed up just once. A much bigger clone sits one base away, suggesting this may be a read error. The chain recombines TRBV5-1 with TRBJ2-7; TRBD1 matches 11 bases. The length of the CDR3 is 14 residues. Germline V lookup: CDR1 SGHRS, CDR2 YFSETQ. The CDR3 coding sequence is TGCGCCAGCGGGAGGTGGACAGGGGGCACCGAGCAGTGCTTC. It specifies CASGRWTGGTEQCF. Based on the CDR3 plus reference TRBV5-1 and TRBJ2-7, the full variable domain is KAGVTQTPRYLIKTRGQQVTLSCSPISGHRSVSWYQQTPGQGLQFLFEYFSETQRNKGNFPGRFSGRQFSNSRSEMNVSTLELGDSALYLCASGRWTGGTEQCFGPGTRLTVT.

This chain connects TRBV6-1 to TRBJ2-2, with D perhaps TRBD1 (5 bases). The CDR3 spans 14 residues. The V gene lost 8 bases and the J gene lost 2 bases, with 12 bases spanning the gap. Germline-derived CDR1 and CDR2 are MNHNS and SASEGT. CDR3 sequence reads: CASARTPNTGELFF. As DNA, the CDR3 is TGTGCCAGCGCTAGGACACCTAACACCGGGGAGCTGTTTTTT.

At least ten counts were recorded for this clonotype. V is TRBV28 and J is TRBJ1-5, with TRBD1 matching over 12 bases. The junction had 13 bases not matched to a gene; V was cut back by 11 bases and J by 2 bases. This CDR3 region has 17 residues. Germline CDR1 and CDR2: MDHEN and SYDVKM. The CDR3 sequence: CACRGTGGLYGNQPQHF. CDR3 in DNA: TGTGCCTGTCGCGGGACAGGGGGCCTTTATGGCAATCAGCCCCAGCATTTT.